This T cell receptor beta chain stems from a study of regulatory T cells in long-lasting Graves disease. Through Arm-PCR of CDR3 regions and iRepertoire HTBI primers, TCR beta libraries were built. TCRdb reanalysed the multiplex PCR reads using MiXCR and keeps one entry per CDR3 protein. This sample carries some 470,000 distinct CDR3 sequences, approximately 21% of them seen once, and the ten largest clones take around 7%. This clonotype was seen ten or more times. Time point given: persistent/refractory GD, antithyroid drugs over 5 years with positive TRAb. From PBMCs, RNA was extracted and then used to make the TCR library. CDR1 LGHDT and CDR2 YNNKEL come from the germline V gene (reference sequence). V lost 1 base to trimming and J lost 4 bases, with 5 bases between them. The CDR3 runs to 13 residues.

The source was peripheral blood mononuclear cells (PBMCs), collected when the disease was refractory, from a patient treated with antithyroid drugs. This TCR came from a female donor with Graves disease. The V and J genes are TRBV3-1 and TRBJ1-5; D call uncertain. Here the CDR3 DNA reads TGTGCCAGCAGCCAAGTGGGGAATCAGCCCCAGCATTTT. As protein: CASSQVGNQPQHF.